This entry lists 17 T cell receptor beta chains sequenced from one sample in a study of TIL therapy for anti-PD-1-resistant metastatic lung cancer. This was the immunoSEQ v3 assay. Sequencing was performed with immunoSEQ multiplex PCR; in TCRdb, only in-frame clones are kept and a portion is missing. The sample shows 35,000 or so clones, around 70% of them seen only once. Indicated time point: pre-treatment sample, taken before nivolumab and TIL therapy. This material consisted of blood, taken at baseline. The receptors here all came from a person aged 30 to 80 with non-small cell lung cancer.

The chain carries TRBV28 and TRBJ1-2; possibly TRBD1 for D (5 bases). Germline CDR1 is MDHEN and CDR2 is SYDVKM. V was clipped by 1 base and J by 2 bases, with 8 bases between them. There are 14 residues in the CDR3. CDR3 DNA: TGTGCCAGCAGTTTATCTTCAGGGAACTATGGCTACACCTTC. Protein product: CASSLSSGNYGYTF.

This clone came up once. The chain recombines TRBV27 with TRBJ1-1, with 8 bases that match TRBD1. The CDR3 loop spans 13 amino acids. The junction had 7 bases not matched to a gene; V was cut back by 6 bases and J by 7 bases. The V gene's germline CDR1 is MNHEY and CDR2 SMNVEV (reference sequence). CDR3 in DNA: TGTGCCAGCAGGGACAGGGATCAGTTTGAAGCTTTCTTT. Its translation: CASRDRDQFEAFF.

The genes are TRBV6-1 and TRBJ1-1; D call uncertain. CDR3 size: 14 residues. Germline V gene data show CDR1 as MNHNS and CDR2 as SASEGT. V was cut by 4 bases and J by 0 bases, with 9 bases left in between. The CDR3 nucleotides read TGTGCCAGCAGTGGACGAATCATGAACACTGAAGCTTTCTTT. Amino acid sequence: CASSGRIMNTEAFF.

The rearrangement joins TRBV2 to TRBJ1-1, with TRBD1 matching over 7 bases. CDR1 and CDR2 (germline): SNHLY, FYNNEI. This CDR3 comprises 13 residues. With V trimmed by 7 bases and J by 1 base, 3 bases remained unmatched. The CDR3 protein is CASTRQGNTEAFF. The CDR3 region has the DNA TGTGCCAGCACCAGACAGGGGAACACTGAAGCTTTCTTT.

V is TRBV7-9 and J is TRBJ2-3, with 7 bases lining up with TRBD2. There are 15 residues in the CDR3. Germline V gene data show CDR1 as SEHNR and CDR2 as FQNEAQ (reference sequence). J lost 4 bases, V lost 5 bases, and 9 bases had no gene match. CDR3 amino acids: CASSPGTIRSDTQYF. Here the CDR3 DNA reads TGTGCCAGCAGCCCAGGGACTATAAGATCAGATACGCAGTATTTT. Combining the CDR3 with reference TRBV7-9 and TRBJ2-3 gives the whole variable domain DTGVSQNPRHKITKRGQNVTFRCDPISEHNRLYWYRQTLGQGPEFLTYFQNEAQLEKSRLLSDRFSAERPKGSFSTLEIQRTEQGDSAMYLCASSPGTIRSDTQYFGPGTRLTVL.

This chain links TRBV2 with TRBJ2-5; D gene uncertain. The germline V and J ends were trimmed by 7 bases and 3 bases, with 3 bases remaining between them. The CDR3 sequence is 10 residues long. CDR1 SNHLY and CDR2 FYNNEI come from the germline V gene. CDR3 nucleotide sequence: TGTGCCAGCAAGGAAGAGACCCAGTACTTC. Translated, it gives CASKEETQYF.

The J gene is TRBJ2-2, the V gene TRBV6-1, with D unclear. This CDR3 region has 12 residues. Looked up from germline, CDR1 is MNHNS and CDR2 is SASEGT. Trimming left V 4 bases short and J 6 bases short, with 6 bases between. The CDR3 here is CASSVRAGELFF. The CDR3 region has the DNA TGTGCCAGCAGTGTAAGGGCCGGGGAGCTGTTTTTT.

In the case of this clone: Other nucleotide sequences from this sample produce the same CDR3. V gene TRBV30 combines with J gene TRBJ1-1; D is uncertain. This CDR3 region has 13 residues. The germline CDR1 and CDR2 sequences are GTSNPN and SVGIG (reference sequence). V lost 0 bases and J 0 bases, leaving 5 bases between the germline ends. CDR3 DNA sequence: TGTGCCTGGAGTGTGGCCTTGAACACTGAAGCTTTCTTT. Translated, it gives CAWSVALNTEAFF.

V gene TRBV4-3 combines with J gene TRBJ1-2; D call uncertain. CDR3 length equals 12 residues. In germline, CDR1 is LGHNA, CDR2 YSLEER. V lost 1 base, J lost 7 bases, and 7 bases lay in between. CDR3 in amino acids: CASSQVGRGYTF. CDR3 nucleotide sequence: TGCGCCAGCAGCCAAGTCGGCCGTGGCTACACCTTC.

In nucleotides, the CDR3 is TGTGCCAGCAGCTTGGACAGCAGTTCGTACGAGCAGTACTTC. It yields the protein CASSLDSSSYEQYF. The chain is built from TRBV5-5 and TRBJ2-7; D not certain. The germline V gene has CDR1 SGHKS and CDR2 YYEKEE (reference sequence). The V end lost 0 bases, the J end lost 4 bases, and 11 bases lay between the germline ends. This CDR3 has 14 residues.

The V call is TRBV4-1, the J call TRBJ2-1; 7 bases line up with TRBD2. After removal of 1 base from V and 4 bases from J, the junction contained 4 bases not matched to a gene. Germline V lookup: CDR1 MGHRA, CDR2 YSYEKL. The CDR3 is 15 residues long. The CDR3 DNA reads as TGCGCCAGCAGCCAAGTCAGCGGGGATTACAATGAGCAGTTCTTC. This sequence encodes CASSQVSGDYNEQFF.

V gene TRBV5-4 combines with J gene TRBJ2-1, with 7 bases matching TRBD2. Germline CDR1 is SGHNT and CDR2 is YYREEE (reference sequence). The CDR3 is 16 amino acids. V lost 4 bases and J lost 2; bases outside the gene matches: 9. The chain's CDR3 is CASSTGTTWTYNEQFF. In DNA form, the CDR3 reads TGTGCCAGCAGCACGGGGACTACCTGGACCTACAATGAGCAGTTCTTC.

The rearrangement joins TRBV9 to TRBJ2-3, with 8 bases fitting TRBD1. Germline trimming cut 4 bases from V and 4 bases from J; bases unmatched to any gene: 8. This CDR3 has 15 amino acids. Germline V gives CDR1 SGDLS, CDR2 YYNGEE. The DNA for the CDR3 is TGTGCCAGCAGCTCGAGGACAGGGCTAGCAGATACGCAGTATTTT. Its protein product is CASSSRTGLADTQYF.

The V gene is TRBV27, the J gene TRBJ1-2, with 11 bases aligning to TRBD1. The CDR3 has 16 residues. CDR1 and CDR2 from the germline V gene are MNHEY and SMNVEV (reference sequence). V was clipped by 6 bases and J by 1 base; unmatched bases: 7. The CDR3 DNA sequence: TGTGCCAGCAGGTCCTCGGACAGGGGGCTTAACTATGGCTACACCTTC. Its protein product is CASRSSDRGLNYGYTF.

This clone appeared a single time. The chain joins TRBV7-2 to TRBJ2-5, with a weak D call TRBD1 (5 bases). The CDR3 totals 15 residues. The ends were cut back, 0 bases at V and 1 base at J, with 9 bases in the middle. Germline V gene lookup returns CDR1 SGHTA and CDR2 FQGNSA. CDR3 coding DNA: TGTGCCAGCAGCTTAGCCAGGGCTCCCCAAGAGACCCAGTACTTC. Its protein product is CASSLARAPQETQYF.

The chain recombines TRBV9 with TRBJ1-2; 7 nucleotides match TRBD1. The germline V gene has CDR1 SGDLS and CDR2 YYNGEE. This CDR3 has 15 residues. V was clipped by 2 bases and J by 4 bases; unmatched bases: 8. The CDR3 DNA reads TGTGCCAGCAGCGTCGGAGGGGGCCCCCTCTATGGCTACACCTTC. This gives the protein CASSVGGGPLYGYTF.

This rearrangement joins TRBV14 to TRBJ1-2; D not certain. The CDR3 contains 18 residues. CDR1 SGHDN and CDR2 FVKESK come from the germline V gene. The germline V and J ends were trimmed by 0 bases and 4 bases, with 21 bases remaining between them. CDR3 amino acids: CASSQDLLLAPLGYGYTF. For the CDR3, the DNA is TGTGCCAGCAGCCAAGATCTCCTTTTGGCTCCCCTGGGCTATGGCTACACCTTC.